Sequencing of this TCR beta chain was carried out in a study of a mutant IDH1 vaccine in newly diagnosed glioma. Study summary: Across weeks 1, 3, 5, 7, 11, 15, 19 and 23, patients received a vaccination each time, eight in all. Investigators started vaccination 4-6 weeks after radiotherapy alone, or with temozolomide cycles. It was radiotherapy, temozolomide, or both that patients received previously, with most receiving both.

The sample's time point: week 5, during vaccination. Mutant IDH1 20-mer peptide, at 300 ug, made up each vaccine dose, with topical imiquimod. Study findings and constraints: Changes in top peripheral clonotypes did not appear linked to pseudoprogression.

TCRdb's copy holds only in-frame clones and misses some; the assay was immunoSEQ multiplex PCR. The profile shows 25,000 to 30,000 clones, 80% to 90% of them singletons. Worth noting for this clone: Its specificity is unknown.

Losses at the gene ends were 5 bases for V and 5 bases for J; bases not matched to a gene: 13. Germline assignment: CDR1 GTSNPN and CDR2 SVGIG (reference sequence). This CDR3 spans 15 amino acids. Source: PBMCs, taken from a glioma patient whose treatment included an IDH1 peptide vaccine. This receptor was identified in a man younger than 30 with glioma. The V call is TRBV30, the J call TRBJ2-7; 9 bases map to TRBD1. CDR3 loop: CAWRSPYRGHDEQYF. In DNA form, the CDR3 reads TGTGCCTGGCGCTCACCCTACAGGGGGCACGACGAGCAGTACTTC. Filled out from reference TRBV30 and TRBJ2-7, the complete variable domain reads SQTIHQWPATLVQPVGSPLSLECTVEGTSNPNLYWYRQAAGRGLQLLFYSVGIGQISSEVPQNLSASRPQDRQFILSSKKLLLSDSGFYLCAWRSPYRGHDEQYFGPGTRLTVT.